Presented here are 29 T cell receptor beta chains from one specimen sequenced in a study of blood T cell repertoires in COVID-19. Assay: immunoSEQ multiplex PCR; the TCRdb copy retains only in-frame clones and omits some. Here the sample spans some 250,000 clones, 75% to 90% being singletons. Sequencing was done on a sample of peripheral blood. The receptor set was obtained from a man aged 30-40 years who had recovered from COVID-19.

This sequence joins TRBV6-5 and TRBJ2-3, with D possibly matching TRBD2 (6 bases). CDR3 length: 13 amino acids. The germline gives CDR1 MNHEY, CDR2 SVGAGI. V was pared by 4 bases and J by 4 bases, with 9 bases between. The CDR3: CASSFQRADTQYF. The CDR3 nucleotides are TGTGCCAGCAGTTTTCAGCGGGCAGATACGCAGTATTTT.

This clone was seen once. The J gene is TRBJ1-2, the V gene TRBV5-1; possible D gene TRBD1, 5 bases. The CDR3 length is 16 residues. Germline CDR1 and CDR2: SGHRS and YFSETQ. V shed 6 bases and J shed 8 bases, with 26 bases lying between them. CDR3: CASTRTQEEGREGYTF. The CDR3 nucleotides read TGCGCCAGCACCCGGACGCAGGAGGAGGGGAGGGAGGGCTACACCTTC.

The chain combines TRBV27 with TRBJ1-1; 7 bases are a match to TRBD1. Unmatched junction bases numbered 5, after V lost 5 bases and J lost 8 bases. This CDR3 is 12 amino acids long. Germline V lookup: CDR1 MNHEY, CDR2 SMNVEV (reference sequence). CDR3 amino acids: CASSAPDREAFF. In DNA form, the CDR3 reads TGTGCCAGCAGTGCCCCGGACAGGGAAGCTTTCTTT.

The chain recombines TRBV7-2 with TRBJ1-6; D remains ambiguous. The CDR3 has 16 residues. V was clipped by 2 bases and J by 5 bases, with 13 bases between them. Germline loops: CDR1 SGHTA, CDR2 FQGNSA. The chain's CDR3 is CASSLNAHPNNSPLHF. The CDR3 DNA sequence: TGTGCCAGCAGCTTAAACGCGCACCCTAATAATTCACCCCTCCACTTT.

The chain employs TRBV7-7 and TRBJ2-3, with 12 bases aligning to TRBD2. V was clipped by 4 bases and J by 5 bases; unmatched bases: 4. This CDR3 spans 15 amino acids. Germline-derived CDR1 and CDR2 are SSHAT and FNYEAQ (reference sequence). The CDR3 DNA reads TGTGCCAGCAGCTCTCTAGCGGGGGGGCGAGATACGCAGTATTTT. Amino acid sequence: CASSSLAGGRDTQYF.

This clone has only one observation. The chain combines TRBV29-1 with TRBJ1-5; no clear D gene. Germline V gene data show CDR1 as SQVTM and CDR2 as ANQGSEA. This CDR3 spans 14 amino acids. The V gene lost 3 bases and the J gene lost 4 bases, with 13 bases spanning the gap. In DNA, the CDR3 is TGCAGCGTTGATAGCTCGGGAGGGAATCAGCCCCAGCATTTT. Translation gives CSVDSSGGNQPQHF.

The V gene is TRBV9, the J gene TRBJ2-3; D call uncertain. Per germline, CDR1 SGDLS and CDR2 YYNGEE. The CDR3 contains 12 residues. V dropped 3 bases and J dropped 3 bases, with 5 bases sitting between them. In DNA form, the CDR3 reads TGTGCCAGCAGCGCGACTACAGATACGCAGTATTTT. As protein: CASSATTDTQYF.

The chain recombines TRBV5-1 with TRBJ1-2; 7 bases are shared with TRBD1. Germline V gives CDR1 SGHRS, CDR2 YFSETQ. The CDR3 runs 17 residues. Losses at the gene ends were 2 bases for V and 6 bases for J; bases not matched to a gene: 16. The CDR3 sequence is CASSLSQGTSVGDGYTF. Written as DNA, the CDR3 is TGCGCCAGCAGCTTATCACAGGGGACTTCGGTGGGGGATGGCTACACCTTC. Combining the CDR3 with reference TRBV5-1 and TRBJ1-2 gives the whole variable domain KAGVTQTPRYLIKTRGQQVTLSCSPISGHRSVSWYQQTPGQGLQFLFEYFSETQRNKGNFPGRFSGRQFSNSRSEMNVSTLELGDSALYLCASSLSQGTSVGDGYTFGSGTRLTVV.

V and J are TRBV5-1 and TRBJ2-1; 8 bases line up with TRBD1. CDR1 is SGHRS, CDR2 YFSETQ, per germline. Trimming cost V 3 bases and J 9 bases; bases outside gene matches: 11. This CDR3 contains 15 residues. The CDR3 DNA reads as TGCGCCAGCAGCTCCCCCGGACAGGGAGGCCGTGAGCAGTTCTTC. Translation gives CASSSPGQGGREQFF.

The genes are TRBV4-2 and TRBJ1-6; possible D gene TRBD1, 5 bases. This CDR3 contains 17 residues. V lost 0 bases and J lost 7, with 16 bases in between. CDR1 and CDR2 (germline): LGHNA, YNFKEQ. The CDR3 DNA follows: TGTGCCAGCAGCCAAGATCATTACCCAGGGCGGAATTCACCCCTCCACTTT. This translates into CASSQDHYPGRNSPLHF.

This CDR3 is CASSRTGGQGNTIYF. Written as DNA, the CDR3 is TGTGCCAGCAGCCGAACAGGGGGCCAAGGAAACACCATATATTTT. V usage is TRBV5-5 and J usage is TRBJ1-3, with 9 nucleotides matching TRBD1. The V and J ends lost 4 bases and 4 bases, in that order; junction bases with no gene match: 6. This CDR3 spans 15 amino acids. The germline V gene encodes CDR1 SGHKS and CDR2 YYEKEE (reference sequence).

This chain links TRBV29-1 with TRBJ2-1, with 13 bases matching TRBD2. CDR1 SQVTM and CDR2 ANQGSEA come from the germline V gene. The CDR3 is 16 residues long. The trim removed 6 bases at V and 0 bases at J, leaving 5 bases unmatched. The CDR3 coding sequence is TGCAGCGTGGTTGGACTAGCGGGGGCCTCCTACAATGAGCAGTTCTTC. This gives the protein CSVVGLAGASYNEQFF.

The V gene is TRBV27, the J gene TRBJ1-2; D possibly corresponds to TRBD1 (5 bases). Trimming stripped 4 bases from V and 9 bases from J, with 9 bases between. CDR3 length: 11 amino acids. Germline V gene lookup returns CDR1 MNHEY and CDR2 SMNVEV (reference sequence). The CDR3 DNA reads TGTGCCAGCAGTTCCGGGACTAGCTACACCTTC. It encodes CASSSGTSYTF.

The chain joins TRBV19 to TRBJ1-5, with no clear D. This CDR3 contains 13 residues. Germline-derived CDR1 and CDR2 are LNHDA and SQIVND (reference sequence). V gave up 5 bases and J gave up 3 bases, with 8 bases separating them. The CDR3 region is CASSWASNQPQHF. CDR3 in DNA: TGTGCCAGTAGTTGGGCCTCCAATCAGCCCCAGCATTTT.

The chain carries TRBV11-1 and TRBJ2-3; the D gene is possibly TRBD2 (7 bases). Germline CDR1 and CDR2: SGHAT and FQDESV (reference sequence). V lost 8 bases to trimming and J lost 4 bases, with 16 bases between them. The CDR3 totals 14 residues. CDR3 protein: CASLLGGAADTQYF. CDR3 bases: TGTGCCAGCCTCTTGGGGGGGGCGGCAGATACGCAGTATTTT.

The sample holds one count of this clone. The CDR3 loop is CASRTLAGAINTGELFF. Written as DNA, the CDR3 is TGTGCCAGTAGGACCCTAGCGGGGGCAATCAACACCGGGGAGCTGTTTTTT. The V call is TRBV19, the J call TRBJ2-2; 10 bases agree with TRBD2. V trimming: 6 bases; J trimming: 2 bases; junction bases outside the gene matches: 9. Germline values: CDR1 LNHDA, CDR2 SQIVND (reference sequence). CDR3 length equals 17 residues.

This chain joins TRBV5-1 and TRBJ1-6, with no clear D. The CDR3 is made up of 14 amino acids. From germline, CDR1 is SGHRS and CDR2 YFSETQ. Trimming removed 6 bases at V and 5 bases at J, with 12 bases between. This CDR3 is CASKYGVDNSPLHF. The CDR3 DNA follows: TGCGCCAGCAAATACGGGGTGGATAATTCACCCCTCCACTTT. Full variable domain (missing parts from reference TRBV5-1 and TRBJ1-6): KAGVTQTPRYLIKTRGQQVTLSCSPISGHRSVSWYQQTPGQGLQFLFEYFSETQRNKGNFPGRFSGRQFSNSRSEMNVSTLELGDSALYLCASKYGVDNSPLHFGNGTRLTVT.

This clone showed up just a few times. CDR3 loop: CASSLDRQGRDNQPQHF. The CDR3 DNA follows: TGTGCCAGCAGCTTAGATCGCCAGGGTAGAGACAATCAGCCCCAGCATTTT. The chain recombines TRBV11-3 with TRBJ1-5; a weak D match, TRBD1 (5 bases). Trimming cost V 0 bases and J 3 bases, with 15 bases left between them. The CDR3 has 17 residues. Germline V CDR1 and CDR2: SGHNT, YENEEA.

This clone was found a few times. This chain joins TRBV7-2 and TRBJ1-1; D remains ambiguous. The CDR3 extends over 13 amino acids. Trimming shortened V by 2 bases and J by 5 bases, and 9 bases separated the two germline ends. Germline assignment: CDR1 SGHTA and CDR2 FQGNSA. This CDR3 reads CASSLFVRTEAFF. Here the CDR3 DNA reads TGTGCCAGCAGCTTATTTGTCCGGACTGAAGCTTTCTTT.

V usage is TRBV5-1 and J usage is TRBJ2-7; TRBD1 matches at 10 bases. Germline CDR1 SGHRS, CDR2 YFSETQ. Trimming removed 3 bases from V and 5 bases from J; junction bases left unmatched: 5. This CDR3 comprises 14 residues. The CDR3 region has the DNA TGCGCCAGCAGCTCCGGGACAGGGGACCACGAGCAGTACTTC. Translation gives CASSSGTGDHEQYF.

The chain links TRBV7-2 to TRBJ1-3, with D possibly being TRBD1 (6 bases). The CDR3 contains 15 residues. The ends were cut back, 5 bases at V and 3 bases at J, with 14 bases in the middle. CDR1 is SGHTA, CDR2 FQGNSA, per germline. The CDR3 here is CASSRAGDGGNTIYF. CDR3 coding DNA: TGTGCCAGCAGCCGCGCAGGGGATGGTGGAAACACCATATATTTT. Variable domain in full (rest from reference TRBV7-2 and TRBJ1-3): GAGVSQSPSNKVTEKGKDVELRCDPISGHTALYWYRQSLGQGLEFLIYFQGNSAPDKSGLPSDRFSAERTGGSVSTLTIQRTQQEDSAVYLCASSRAGDGGNTIYFGEGSWLTVV.

This chain joins TRBV9 and TRBJ2-1, with 7 positions matching TRBD2. The junction had 4 bases not matched to a gene; V was cut back by 4 bases and J by 0 bases. The CDR3 runs 15 residues. The V gene's germline CDR1 is SGDLS and CDR2 YYNGEE. CDR3 DNA: TGTGCCAGCAGCCCCACTAGCGTCTCCTACAATGAGCAGTTCTTC. Residues: CASSPTSVSYNEQFF.

The chain combines TRBV28 with TRBJ1-3; 7 nucleotides align to TRBD1. Germline lookup yields CDR1 MDHEN and CDR2 SYDVKM. With 5 bases clipped from V and 4 bases from J, the junction kept 5 bases outside the gene matches. This CDR3 spans 14 amino acids. DNA for the CDR3: TGTGCCAGCAGTCCAGGGGGACAAGGAAACACCATATATTTT. Its protein product is CASSPGGQGNTIYF.

The chain links TRBV10-1 to TRBJ1-2; 7 bases map to TRBD1. The CDR3 loop spans 14 amino acids. With 6 bases clipped from V and 4 bases from J, the junction kept 8 bases outside the gene matches. Per the germline V gene, CDR1 is WNHNN and CDR2 is SYGVQD (reference sequence). CDR3: CASSEGQTFYGYTF. The CDR3 bases are TGCGCCAGCAGCGAGGGACAGACATTCTATGGCTACACCTTC.

This clone was counted only a few times. This chain uses TRBV5-6 with TRBJ2-5; 9 positions agree with TRBD2. Germline V gene lookup returns CDR1 SGHDT and CDR2 YYEEEE. V shed 2 bases and J 4 bases; nucleotides not matched to a gene: 9. CDR3 length equals 16 residues. CDR3 coding DNA: TGTGCCAGCAGCTTTAATCCGGGACTAGCAGCAGAGACCCAGTACTTC. Its protein product is CASSFNPGLAAETQYF.

This sequence joins TRBV11-2 and TRBJ2-7, with D possibly being TRBD1 (8 bases). This CDR3 comprises 12 residues. V lost 5 bases, J lost 6 bases, and 11 bases lay in between. Germline V gene lookup returns CDR1 SGHAT and CDR2 FQNNGV. The CDR3 nucleotides read TGTGCCAGCAGCACAGGGGGGGGCGAGCAGTACTTC. This encodes CASSTGGGEQYF.

The chain combines TRBV11-3 with TRBJ2-7; 7 bases line up with TRBD1. CDR3 size: 14 residues. CDR1 SGHNT and CDR2 YENEEA come from the germline V gene. V was pared by 4 bases and J by 7 bases, with 10 bases of the junction left unmatched. DNA for the CDR3: TGTGCCAGCAGCTATGGGACAGTGGACTCGGAGCAGTACTTC. Translated: CASSYGTVDSEQYF.

CDR3 sequence (DNA): TGTGCCACCAGTGGCAGGGAGGGCGCAGATACGCAGTATTTT. Amino acids: CATSGREGADTQYF. V is TRBV24-1 and J is TRBJ2-3; 7 nucleotides agree with TRBD2. Germline lookup yields CDR1 KGHDR and CDR2 SFDVKD. CDR3 length equals 14 residues. V lost 5 bases to trimming and J lost 4 bases; unmatched junction nucleotides: 5.

The chain uses TRBV25-1 and TRBJ2-7, with 10 positions matching TRBD2. The germline V gene encodes CDR1 MGHDK and CDR2 SYGVNS. This CDR3 spans 14 amino acids. The V and J ends lost 5 bases and 7 bases, in that order; junction bases with no gene match: 8. DNA for the CDR3: TGTGCCAGCAGTCTGATAGCGGGGGGTAGGGAGCAGTACTTC. Amino acid sequence: CASSLIAGGREQYF.